These 17 T cell receptor beta chains were sequenced from one sample in a study of ipilimumab plus nivolumab after autologous stem cell transplantation listed by TCRdb under 2021. Library generation was performed with the immunoSEQ multiplex PCR assay. Entries here come from immuneACCESS through TCRdb and include only in-frame sequences with V and J called. Some clones fail to appear in such tables; in the studies checked, an unresolved V gene covers under half of the shortfall, and the cause of the remainder is unknown. The sample table holds fewer than 15,000 clones, of which approximately 75% were seen once. Less than 11% of the sample lies in the top ten. Here the sequenced sample was PBMCs, taken in a trial of ipilimumab plus nivolumab as post-transplant consolidation. These receptors all stem from a male donor with primary mediastinal lymphoma.

The rearrangement joins TRBV7-9 to TRBJ2-5; a possible D gene is TRBD2 (5 bases). CDR3 length equals 17 residues. Trimming cost V 5 bases and J 1 base, with 20 bases left between them. Germline V CDR1 and CDR2: SEHNR, FQNEAQ (reference sequence). The CDR3 region is CASSPSGLATTQETQYF. The CDR3 DNA reads TGTGCCAGCAGCCCCTCTGGGCTAGCCACGACCCAAGAGACCCAGTACTTC.

The chain uses TRBV5-4 and TRBJ2-5; TRBD2 matches 8 bases. Germline lookup yields CDR1 SGHNT and CDR2 YYREEE (reference sequence). The CDR3 loop spans 14 amino acids. J was trimmed by 5 bases and V by 4 bases; bases with no gene match: 7. CDR3 amino acids: CASSVGPGGETQYF. The CDR3 DNA is TGTGCCAGCAGCGTGGGCCCGGGGGGGGAGACCCAGTACTTC.

The rearrangement links TRBV11-2 to TRBJ2-7; 13 positions match TRBD2. In germline, CDR1 is SGHAT, CDR2 FQNNGV. The junction had 9 bases not matched to a gene; V was cut back by 7 bases and J by 6 bases. This CDR3 comprises 15 residues. In DNA, the CDR3 is TGTGCCAGCACGATACTAGCGGGGGGGCCTTCCGAGCAGTACTTC. Protein product: CASTILAGGPSEQYF. The variable domain in full, completed from reference TRBV11-2 and TRBJ2-7, reads EAGVAQSPRYKIIEKRQSVAFWCNPISGHATLYWYQQILGQGPKLLIQFQNNGVVDDSQLPKDRFSAERLKGVDSTLKIQPAKLEDSAVYLCASTILAGGPSEQYFGPGTRLTVT.

J is TRBJ2-2 and V is TRBV2; 14 bases are shared with TRBD2. The CDR3 contains 19 residues. Trimming took 6 bases from V and 0 from J; bases not matched to a gene: 9. Germline CDR1 and CDR2: SNHLY and FYNNEI. The CDR3 reads CASRHMTSGGASNTGELFF. CDR3 sequence (DNA): TGTGCCAGCAGGCACATGACTAGCGGGGGGGCTTCGAACACCGGGGAGCTGTTTTTT.

This clone has a handful of counts. J is TRBJ2-7 and V is TRBV5-1; possibly TRBD1 for D (6 bases). V lost 4 bases to trimming and J lost 0 bases, with 14 bases between them. This CDR3 is 15 amino acids long. The V gene's germline CDR1 is SGHRS and CDR2 YFSETQ. Here the CDR3 DNA reads TGCGCCAGCAGCCTCCTACAGGGCCGCTCCTACGAGCAGTACTTC. This codes for CASSLLQGRSYEQYF.

This clone turned up a few times. The J gene is TRBJ2-5, the V gene TRBV5-5; perhaps TRBD2 as D (6 bases). This CDR3 has 14 residues. Trimming removed 4 bases at V and 0 bases at J, with 10 bases between. CDR1 is SGHKS and CDR2 is YYEKEE in the germline V gene (reference sequence). This chain's CDR3 is CASSPRRDQETQYF. DNA for the CDR3: TGTGCCAGCAGCCCGAGGAGGGACCAAGAGACCCAGTACTTC.

The chain carries TRBV18 and TRBJ2-3; D uncertain. V lost 4 bases and J 0 bases, leaving 8 bases between the germline ends. The germline V gene has CDR1 KGHSH and CDR2 LQKENI. CDR3 length equals 14 residues. The CDR3 DNA reads TGTGCCAGCTCACGCGTTCCGAGCACAGATACGCAGTATTTT. Amino acids: CASSRVPSTDTQYF.

J is TRBJ2-2 and V is TRBV25-1; D not resolved. The V gene's germline CDR1 is MGHDK and CDR2 SYGVNS. V lost 5 bases and J lost 2, with 6 bases in between. There are 13 residues in the CDR3. The CDR3 coding sequence is TGTGCCAGCAGTCTGGGAAACACCGGGGAGCTGTTTTTT. Translating it yields CASSLGNTGELFF.

This clone was seen just once. The chain links TRBV6-5 to TRBJ2-5; the D gene is possibly TRBD1 (6 bases). Germline V gene lookup returns CDR1 MNHEY and CDR2 SVGAGI. This CDR3 contains 14 residues. The ends were cut back, 0 bases at V and 5 bases at J, with 10 bases in the middle. The CDR3 DNA is TGTGCCAGCAGTTACTCTTGGCAGGGGGAGACCCAGTACTTC. Residues: CASSYSWQGETQYF.

V and J are TRBV7-3 and TRBJ2-2; TRBD2 agrees at 7 bases. This CDR3 comprises 15 residues. The germline gives CDR1 SGHTA, CDR2 FQGTGA. With 5 bases clipped from V and 3 bases from J, the junction kept 6 bases outside the gene matches. CDR3 sequence (DNA): TGTGCCAGCAGCCGCGGGGGTCGGGACACCGGGGAGCTGTTTTTT. Translating it yields CASSRGGRDTGELFF.

V and J are TRBV6-5 and TRBJ2-7, with TRBD2 identical over 9 bases. After removal of 2 bases from V and 6 bases from J, the junction contained 8 bases not matched to a gene. CDR1 and CDR2 (germline): MNHEY, SVGAGI. This CDR3 region has 15 residues. CDR3 sequence (DNA): TGTGCCAGCAGTTACACCGCGGGGGGGGATGGCGAGCAGTACTTC. Encoded protein: CASSYTAGGDGEQYF.

This chain links TRBV6-1 with TRBJ1-1; 9 bases line up with TRBD1. Germline CDR1 reads MNHNS; CDR2 reads SASEGT. The CDR3 has 16 amino acids. V trimming: 4 bases; J trimming: 6 bases; junction bases outside the gene matches: 12. CDR3 coding DNA: TGTGCCAGCAGTGGTATATGGGGACAGGGAGGGCCTGAAGCTTTCTTT. Amino acid sequence: CASSGIWGQGGPEAFF.

V and J are TRBV5-8 and TRBJ1-5, with D tentatively TRBD1 (6 bases). The CDR3 is 16 amino acids. CDR1 and CDR2 from the germline V gene are SGHTS and YDEGEE. V was clipped by 4 bases and J by 3 bases, with 17 bases between them. CDR3 protein: CASSKGGAPFNQPQHF. The CDR3 nucleotides are TGTGCCAGCAGCAAGGGGGGGGCTCCTTTCAATCAGCCCCAGCATTTT. The entire variable domain, with the rest obtained from reference TRBV5-8 and TRBJ1-5, is as follows: EAGVTQSPTHLIKTRGQQATLRCSPISGHTSVYWYQQALGLGLQFLLWYDEGEERNRGNFPPRFSGRQFPNYSSELNVNALELEDSALYLCASSKGGAPFNQPQHFGDGTRLSIL.

The chain carries TRBV11-3 and TRBJ2-3; D not resolved. Trimming stripped 1 base from V and 5 bases from J, with 4 bases between. The CDR3 is made up of 12 amino acids. Germline V gene data show CDR1 as SGHNT and CDR2 as YENEEA. The chain's CDR3 is CASSLVEDTQYF. CDR3 in DNA: TGTGCCAGCAGCTTAGTGGAAGATACGCAGTATTTT. Drawing the rest from reference TRBV11-3 and TRBJ2-3, the complete variable domain is EAGVVQSPRYKIIEKKQPVAFWCNPISGHNTLYWYLQNLGQGPELLIRYENEEAVDDSQLPKDRFSAERLKGVDSTLKIQPAELGDSAVYLCASSLVEDTQYFGPGTRLTVL.

The chain has TRBV4-1 and TRBJ1-1; maybe TRBD1 (6 bases). Trimming removed 6 bases from V and 6 bases from J, with 17 bases in between. The CDR3 consists of 14 residues. Per germline, CDR1 MGHRA and CDR2 YSYEKL. The CDR3 DNA is TGCGCCAGCAGACTTCTGGACAGCGGCCCTGAAGCTTTCTTT. Translation gives CASRLLDSGPEAFF.

The gene calls are TRBV29-1 and TRBJ2-1; D is possibly TRBD2 (7 bases). There are 14 residues in the CDR3. The germline gives CDR1 SQVTM, CDR2 ANQGSEA. V gave up 4 bases and J gave up 3 bases, with 13 bases separating them. The CDR3 DNA sequence: TGCAGCGTTGTAGGGGGGACTAACTACAATGAGCAGTTCTTC. Translation gives CSVVGGTNYNEQFF.

On this clone: The same CDR3 also results from other DNA sequences found in this sample. This sequence joins TRBV2 and TRBJ2-7; 11 bases align to TRBD2. The V gene's germline CDR1 is SNHLY and CDR2 FYNNEI. The CDR3 runs 18 residues. With V trimmed by 1 base and J by 4 bases, 12 bases remained unmatched. CDR3 bases: TGTGCCAGCAGTGAAGAGTCGTTAGCGGGGGGGCCGGCATACGAGCAGTACTTC. It yields the protein CASSEESLAGGPAYEQYF.